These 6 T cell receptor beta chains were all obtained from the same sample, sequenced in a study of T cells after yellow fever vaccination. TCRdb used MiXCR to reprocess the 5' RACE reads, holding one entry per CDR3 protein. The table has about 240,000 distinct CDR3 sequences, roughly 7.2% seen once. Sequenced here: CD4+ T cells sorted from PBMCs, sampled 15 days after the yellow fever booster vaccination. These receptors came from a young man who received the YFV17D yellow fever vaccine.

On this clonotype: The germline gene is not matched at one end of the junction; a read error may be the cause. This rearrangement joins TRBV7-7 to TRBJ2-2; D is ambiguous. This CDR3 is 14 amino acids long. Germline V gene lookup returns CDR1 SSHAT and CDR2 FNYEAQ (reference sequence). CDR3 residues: CASSLAYFTGELFF. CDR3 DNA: TGTGCTAGCAGCTTGGCATATTTCACCGGGGAGCTGTTTTTT.

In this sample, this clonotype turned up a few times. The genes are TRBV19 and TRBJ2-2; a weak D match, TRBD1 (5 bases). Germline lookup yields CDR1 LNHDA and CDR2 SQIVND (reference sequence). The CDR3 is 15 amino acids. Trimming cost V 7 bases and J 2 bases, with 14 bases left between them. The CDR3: CASIKTEANTGELFF. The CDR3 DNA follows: TGTGCCAGTATTAAGACAGAGGCTAACACCGGGGAGCTGTTTTTT.

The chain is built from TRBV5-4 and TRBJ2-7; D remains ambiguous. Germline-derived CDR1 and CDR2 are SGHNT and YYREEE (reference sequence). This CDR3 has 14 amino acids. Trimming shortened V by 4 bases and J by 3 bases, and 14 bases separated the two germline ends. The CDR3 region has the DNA TGTGCCAGCAGCCTTTCTCAGGCGAACTACGAGCAGTACTTC. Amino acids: CASSLSQANYEQYF.

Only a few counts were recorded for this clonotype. The chain's CDR3 is CAWQGGVYNEQFF. CDR3 sequence (DNA): TGTGCCTGGCAAGGCGGGGTATACAATGAGCAGTTCTTC. The chain employs TRBV30 and TRBJ2-1; maybe TRBD2 (6 bases). The germline gives CDR1 GTSNPN, CDR2 SVGIG (reference sequence). The CDR3 runs to 13 residues. The V and J ends lost 5 bases and 4 bases respectively, with 12 bases between them.

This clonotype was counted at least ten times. The CDR3 sequence is CASSDRDRVGNEQFF. The CDR3 DNA reads TGTGCCAGCAGTGATCGGGACAGGGTAGGGAATGAGCAGTTCTTC. The genes are TRBV28 and TRBJ2-1; 9 nucleotides line up with TRBD1. Germline CDR1 and CDR2: MDHEN and SYDVKM. The CDR3 has 15 amino acids. With 5 bases clipped from V and 7 bases from J, the junction kept 9 bases outside the gene matches.

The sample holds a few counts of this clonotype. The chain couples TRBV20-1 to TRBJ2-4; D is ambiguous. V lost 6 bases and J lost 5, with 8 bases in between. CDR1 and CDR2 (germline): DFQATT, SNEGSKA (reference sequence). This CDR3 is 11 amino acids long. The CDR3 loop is CSAYKENIQYF. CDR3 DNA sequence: TGCAGTGCCTATAAAGAAAACATTCAGTACTTC.